This is a list of T cell receptor beta chains from one sample in a study of shared clonotypes between healthy human individuals. Libraries were prepared by immunoSEQ multiplex PCR; TCRdb keeps only in-frame clonotypes and omits some of them. The sample includes 1.4 million to 1.5 million clones, roughly 96% of them seen just once. Sequencing was carried out using naive CD4+ T cells sorted from blood. All receptors derive from a man in his thirties or forties in good health. CDR3s include the opening cysteine and the closing phenylalanine or tryptophan. Fields, in order: J gene, V gene, clone size, D gene, CDR3 DNA, CDR3 protein. D genes are given only for firm matches. Size tells how often a clone was seen (once, few, many) or the class of an expanded clone, and some rows leave it out.

>TRBJ2-5|TRBV28|-|-
TGTGCCAGCAGTCTTTCCCCGGCCCTCTCTCGCCCCCACCAGGAGACCCAGTACTTC
CASSLSPALSRPHQETQYF
>TRBJ2-4|TRBV7-8|-|-
TGTGCCAGCAGCCAAGGACAAAAAAACATTCAGTACTTC
CASSQGQKNIQYF
>TRBJ1-1|TRBV7-2|-|-
TGTGCCAGCAGCTCCAGGGTCTGGGGACCGAACACTGAAGCTTTCTTT
CASSSRVWGPNTEAFF
>TRBJ1-3|TRBV30|once|TRBD1
TGTGCCTGGAGTCGGACAGGGCAAGTTGGAAACACCATATATTTT
CAWSRTGQVGNTIYF
>TRBJ1-2|TRBV15|-|-
TGTGCCACCAGCAGAGTTGTTGCGAACTATGGCTACACCTTC
CATSRVVANYGYTF
>TRBJ2-2|TRBV5-1|-|-
TGCGCCAGCAGCTTCACCTCCACCGGGGAGCTGTTTTTT
CASSFTSTGELFF
>TRBJ2-5|TRBV28|-|TRBD2
TGTAGTGCGGCGCCGACTAGCGGGAGAAGGACGACCCAGTACTTC
CSAAPTSGRRTTQYF
>TRBJ2-7|TRBV28|-|TRBD2
TGTGCCAGCAGGCCACCCAAGGGCAGGACTAGCAGCTACGAGCAGTACTTC
CASRPPKGRTSSYEQYF
>TRBJ2-3|TRBV27|-|TRBD2
TGTGCCAGCAGTTTATTAGGACTAGCGGGAGATCGCGCAGATACGCAGTATTTT
CASSLLGLAGDRADTQYF
>TRBJ2-5|TRBV19|-|TRBD1
TGTGCCAGTAGTGCTACAGGGGTCGGAGGGACCCAGTACTTC
CASSATGVGGTQYF
>TRBJ1-4|TRBV13|-|-
TGTGCCAGCAGCTTTCGCGGGGGCGCGGATTATGAAAAACTGTTTTTT
CASSFRGGADYEKLFF
>TRBJ2-3|TRBV7-2|-|-
TGTGCCAGCAGCTCTCCGTTTGGTACGCAGTATTTT
CASSSPFGTQYF
>TRBJ1-5|TRBV6-5|few|-
TGTGCCAGCAAGTCTTCGCTAGGGCAGCCCCAGCATTTT
CASKSSLGQPQHF
>TRBJ2-5|TRBV5-1|-|-
TGCGCCAGCAGCTTGAAAGCCCAAGAGACCCAGTACTTC
CASSLKAQETQYF
>TRBJ2-7|TRBV2|-|TRBD2
TGTGCCAGCAATCGACTAGCGGGAGGGCCTCTCGAGCAGTACTTC
CASNRLAGGPLEQYF
>TRBJ1-1|TRBV28|-|-
TGTGCCAGCAGTGGGGGGCAGGGGCCTAACACTGAAGCTTTCTTT
CASSGGQGPNTEAFF
>TRBJ1-2|TRBV30|-|-
TGTGCCTGGAGTTGGAGCGCTAACTATGGCTACACCTTC
CAWSWSANYGYTF
>TRBJ1-3|TRBV19|once|-
TGTGCCAGTAGTATTCCTCGGAGGGACACCATATATTTT
CASSIPRRDTIYF
>TRBJ2-5|TRBV2|-|-
TGTGCCAGCTCAAGTGATCCGGGGGAGACCCAGTACTTC
CASSSDPGETQYF
>TRBJ2-7|TRBV10-3|once|TRBD1
TGTGCCATCAGTGAACCGGGACAGGGAGTCCTTGTGCAGTACTTC
CAISEPGQGVLVQYF
>TRBJ2-2|TRBV5-4|-|-
TGTGCCAGCAGCTTGGCGGGAGTGGAGGCTGCCGGGGAGCTGTTTTTT
CASSLAGVEAAGELFF
>TRBJ2-7|TRBV5-1|-|TRBD2
TGCGCCAGCAGCTGGCGGGAGACCGCCTACGAGCAGTACTTC
CASSWRETAYEQYF
>TRBJ1-4|TRBV5-5|-|-
TGTGCCAGCAGACCGGGCGTGGGGCATGAAAAACTGTTTTTT
CASRPGVGHEKLFF
>TRBJ2-1|TRBV7-8|-|TRBD2
TGTGCCAGCAGCCCCGGGACTAGCGGGAGGCCTGGTGATGAGCAGTTCTTC
CASSPGTSGRPGDEQFF
>TRBJ1-2|TRBV18|-|TRBD1
TGTGCCAGCTCACGACAGGGGGACTATGGCTACACCTTC
CASSRQGDYGYTF
>TRBJ2-5|TRBV5-1|once|TRBD1
TGCGCCAGCAGCATTGTGGGACTCGGGTCAAGACAGGGGGCATCAGAGACCCAGTACTTC
CASSIVGLGSRQGASETQYF
>TRBJ1-5|TRBV7-2|-|-
TGTGCCAGCAGCTTTCCAGGCAATCAGCCCCAGCATTTT
CASSFPGNQPQHF
>TRBJ2-2|TRBV6-4|-|TRBD1
TGTGCCAGCAGTGCGGGACAGGCGAACACCGGGGAGCTGTTTTTT
CASSAGQANTGELFF
>TRBJ2-3|TRBV7-9|-|TRBD2
TGTGCCAGCAGCTCCCAAACTAGCGGGAGCACAGATACGCAGTATTTT
CASSSQTSGSTDTQYF
>TRBJ2-7|TRBV5-1|-|-
TGCGCCAGCAGCGCGGGCCTGGGACAACCGTCGGAGCAGTACTTC
CASSAGLGQPSEQYF
>TRBJ1-5|TRBV29-1|-|-
TGCAGCGTTGAACCCAAGAATCAGCCCCAGCATTTT
CSVEPKNQPQHF
>TRBJ1-4|TRBV15|-|-
TGTGCCACCAGCAGAGTACGACAGGCTCACACAACTAATGAAAAACTGTTTTTT
CATSRVRQAHTTNEKLFF
>TRBJ2-1|TRBV11-2|-|TRBD2
TGTGCCAGCAGCTGGGGTGGCAGCGCGGGAGGGCGGAATGAGCAGTTCTTC
CASSWGGSAGGRNEQFF
>TRBJ2-7|TRBV29-1|-|-
TGCAGCGTTGAAGACCAGGGCGGCTACGAGCAGTACTTC
CSVEDQGGYEQYF